This T cell receptor (beta chain) is drawn from a study of beta chain features in type 1 diabetes. Study at large: Patients looked much like healthy donors when it came to age, gender and cell yields.

The length of the CDR3 is 17 residues. The V end lost 5 bases, the J end lost 0 bases, and 17 bases lay between the germline ends. Germline values: CDR1 LNHNV, CDR2 YYDKDF (reference sequence). Study-wide findings and caveats: For Type 1 diabetes patients, all four CD4+ subsets carried TCRB CDR3s that were moderately but significantly shorter.

Of the isolated RNA, all was reverse transcribed, and so the sequenced material was expressed TCRB transcripts. The study sequenced naive, central memory and regulatory T cell samples to an average of around 3.4 million reads. Sequencing used immunoSEQ multiplex PCR; TCRdb keeps in-frame clones, though not all of them. The sample holds roughly 450,000 clones, over 9.5% seen once. This clone was seen only a few times. Its matching antigen is unknown. The rearrangement uses TRBV15 and TRBJ1-5; D is unresolved. The sequence came from a woman aged 18-29 years in good health. Sequencing was carried out using naive CD4+ T cells from blood. CDR3 protein: CATSGRYTAVSNQPQHF. The CDR3 DNA sequence: TGTGCCACCAGCGGACGATATACAGCGGTTAGCAATCAGCCCCAGCATTTT.